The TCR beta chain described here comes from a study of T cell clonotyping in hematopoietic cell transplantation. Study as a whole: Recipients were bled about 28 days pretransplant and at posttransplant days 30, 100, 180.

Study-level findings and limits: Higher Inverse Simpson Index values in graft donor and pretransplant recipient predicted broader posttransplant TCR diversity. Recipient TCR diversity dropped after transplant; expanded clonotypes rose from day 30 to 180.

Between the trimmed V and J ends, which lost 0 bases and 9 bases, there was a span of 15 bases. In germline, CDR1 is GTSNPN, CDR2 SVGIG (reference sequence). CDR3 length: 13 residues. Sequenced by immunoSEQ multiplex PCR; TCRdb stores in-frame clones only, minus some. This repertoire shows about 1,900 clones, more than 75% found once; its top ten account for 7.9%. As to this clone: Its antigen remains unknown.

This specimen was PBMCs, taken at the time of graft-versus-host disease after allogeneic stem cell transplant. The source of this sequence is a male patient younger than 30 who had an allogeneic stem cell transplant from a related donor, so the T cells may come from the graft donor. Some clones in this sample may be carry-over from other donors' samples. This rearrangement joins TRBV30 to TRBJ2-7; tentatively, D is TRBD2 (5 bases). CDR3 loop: CAWSVGGRVGQYV. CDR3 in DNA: TGTGCCTGGAGTGTCGGAGGCCGGGTCGGGCAGTACGTC.